Below are 4 T cell receptor beta chains sequenced from a single sample in a study of CD8 T cells in Susac syndrome. RNA amounts of roughly 0.5 to 1 ug underwent reverse transcription with random hexamers. MiXCR, run by TCRdb on the immunoSEQ multiplex PCR reads, gives a single entry per CDR3 protein. The data contain around 140,000 distinct CDR3 sequences, 94% of them singletons. The material sequenced was CD4+ T cells from PBMCs. These receptors were collected from a human donor in good health.

This rearrangement joins TRBV14 to TRBJ2-5; TRBD1 matches 8 bases. Germline assignment: CDR1 SGHDN and CDR2 FVKESK. The J segment lost 5 bases and the V segment lost 0 bases, leaving 11 bases of the junction unmatched. The CDR3 totals 17 residues. DNA of the CDR3: TGTGCCAGCAGCCAAGAGCGAGGACAGGGAGTTCGGGAGACCCAGTACTTC. Its protein is CASSQERGQGVRETQYF.

A single count supports this clonotype. The chain recombines TRBV4-1 with TRBJ1-4; 7 bases are shared with TRBD1. Germline lookup yields CDR1 MGHRA and CDR2 YSYEKL. The CDR3 is 15 residues long. V lost 6 bases and J lost 4; bases outside the gene matches: 8. CDR3 sequence: CASRLRDSVNEKLFF. CDR3 DNA: TGCGCCAGCAGACTGAGGGACAGTGTTAATGAAAAACTGTTTTTT.

This clonotype appeared a single time. The V and J genes are TRBV20-1 and TRBJ1-4; D possibly corresponds to TRBD1 (6 bases). The CDR3 is 16 residues long. V lost 3 bases and J 0 bases, leaving 14 bases between the germline ends. CDR1 is DFQATT, CDR2 SNEGSKA, per germline (reference sequence). CDR3 in amino acids: CSASASGVATNEKLFF. The CDR3 coding sequence is TGCAGTGCTAGCGCCTCAGGGGTTGCAACTAATGAAAAACTGTTTTTT.

The table lists this clonotype with a few counts. The chain links TRBV9 to TRBJ1-2; D is undetermined. The CDR3 totals 13 residues. Deletions cut 0 bases from V and 8 bases from J, with 11 bases between. Per the germline V gene, CDR1 is SGDLS and CDR2 is YYNGEE. In nucleotides, the CDR3 is TGTGCCAGCAGCGTAGATCCCTCGGGGGGCTACACCTTC. Translating gives CASSVDPSGGYTF.